This T cell receptor (beta chain) was found in a study of blood T cell repertoires in COVID-19. Study background: The United States, Italy and Spain provided the acute and convalescent COVID-19 samples. Nucleic acid was either cDNA or gDNA, and it came from T cells, B-cell-depleted T cells, or PBMCs.

V lost 0 bases to trimming and J lost 3 bases; unmatched junction nucleotides: 4. From germline, CDR1 is LNHNV and CDR2 YYDKDF (reference sequence). CDR3 length: 16 amino acids. In the original analysis: Amplifying reference gene primers gave estimates of nucleated cell counts. This table comes from immunoSEQ multiplex PCR, and its TCRdb copy is limited to in-frame clones, with some not included. The V and J calls and clone size are taken from that table; D and trimming were inferred from the DNA. The sample holds more than 90,000 clones, about 91% seen once. Specimen: peripheral blood. This chain joins TRBV15 and TRBJ1-4, with TRBD1 matching 7 bases. This TCR was recovered from a man between 45 and 60 years old with acute or convalescent COVID-19. CDR3 sequence reads: CATSRDRGGSNEKLFF. In DNA, the CDR3 is TGTGCCACCAGCAGAGATCGAGGGGGCTCTAATGAAAAACTGTTTTTT. Full variable domain (rest looked up from reference TRBV15 and TRBJ1-4): DAMVIQNPRYQVTQFGKPVTLSCSQTLNHNVMYWYQQKSSQAPKLLFHYYDKDFNNEADTPDNFQSRRPNTSFCFLDIRSPGLGDTAMYLCATSRDRGGSNEKLFFGSGTQLSVL.